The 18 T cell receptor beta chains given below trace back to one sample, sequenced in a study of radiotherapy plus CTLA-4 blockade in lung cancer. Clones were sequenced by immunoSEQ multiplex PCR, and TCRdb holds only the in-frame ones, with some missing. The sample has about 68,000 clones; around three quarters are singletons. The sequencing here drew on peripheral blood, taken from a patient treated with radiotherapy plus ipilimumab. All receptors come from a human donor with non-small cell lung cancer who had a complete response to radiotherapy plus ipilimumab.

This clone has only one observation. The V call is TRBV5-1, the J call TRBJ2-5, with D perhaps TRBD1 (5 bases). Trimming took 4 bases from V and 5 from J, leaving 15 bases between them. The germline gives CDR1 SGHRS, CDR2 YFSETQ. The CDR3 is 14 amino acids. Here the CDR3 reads CASSVDSAGETQYF. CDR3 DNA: TGCGCCAGCAGCGTTGACAGTGCCGGGGAGACCCAGTACTTC.

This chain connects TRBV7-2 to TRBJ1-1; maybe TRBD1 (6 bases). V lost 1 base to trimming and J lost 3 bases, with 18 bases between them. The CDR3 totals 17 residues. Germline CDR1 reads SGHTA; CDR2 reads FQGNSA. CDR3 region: CASSLVGGGEGHTEAFF. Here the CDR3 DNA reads TGTGCCAGCAGCTTAGTAGGAGGGGGAGAGGGTCACACTGAAGCTTTCTTT.

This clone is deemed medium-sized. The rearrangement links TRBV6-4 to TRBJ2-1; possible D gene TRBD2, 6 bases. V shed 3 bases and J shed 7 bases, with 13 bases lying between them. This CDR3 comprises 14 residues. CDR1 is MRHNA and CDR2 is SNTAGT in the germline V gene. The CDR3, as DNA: TGTGCCAGCAGTGAAGGGGTGGCGGGAAATGAGCAGTTCTTC. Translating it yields CASSEGVAGNEQFF.

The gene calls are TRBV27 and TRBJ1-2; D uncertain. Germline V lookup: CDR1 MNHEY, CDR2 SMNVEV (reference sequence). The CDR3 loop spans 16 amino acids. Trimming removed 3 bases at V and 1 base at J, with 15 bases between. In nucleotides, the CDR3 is TGTGCCAGCAGTTTTGGACCAGACCCCTATAACTATGGCTACACCTTC. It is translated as CASSFGPDPYNYGYTF.

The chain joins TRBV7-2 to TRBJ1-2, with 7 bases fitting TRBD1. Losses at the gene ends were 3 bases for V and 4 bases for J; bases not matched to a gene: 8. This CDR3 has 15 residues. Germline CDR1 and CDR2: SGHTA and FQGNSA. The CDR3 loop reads CASSFTTGRGYGYTF. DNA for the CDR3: TGTGCCAGCAGCTTCACGACAGGGAGGGGCTATGGCTACACCTTC.

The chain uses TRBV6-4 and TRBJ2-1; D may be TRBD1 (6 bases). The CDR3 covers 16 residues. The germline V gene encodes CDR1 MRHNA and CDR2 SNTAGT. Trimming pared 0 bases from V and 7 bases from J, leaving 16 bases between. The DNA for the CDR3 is TGTGCCAGCAGTGACTCTACAGGGATACGAGGTAATGAGCAGTTCTTC. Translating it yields CASSDSTGIRGNEQFF.

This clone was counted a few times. The DNA of the CDR3 is TGTGCCAGCAGCTCGAGGACAGCTCAAAATGAAAAACTGTTTTTT. Its translation: CASSSRTAQNEKLFF. The genes are TRBV7-9 and TRBJ1-4, with a weak D call TRBD1 (6 bases). V lost 4 bases, J lost 5 bases, and 14 bases lay in between. Looked up from germline, CDR1 is SEHNR and CDR2 is FQNEAQ (reference sequence). This CDR3 contains 15 residues.

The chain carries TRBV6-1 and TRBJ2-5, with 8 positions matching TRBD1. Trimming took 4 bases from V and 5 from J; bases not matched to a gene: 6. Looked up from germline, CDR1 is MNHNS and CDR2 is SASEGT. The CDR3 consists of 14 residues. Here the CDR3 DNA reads TGTGCCAGCAGTGCGGACAGGGCCTGGGAGACCCAGTACTTC. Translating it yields CASSADRAWETQYF.

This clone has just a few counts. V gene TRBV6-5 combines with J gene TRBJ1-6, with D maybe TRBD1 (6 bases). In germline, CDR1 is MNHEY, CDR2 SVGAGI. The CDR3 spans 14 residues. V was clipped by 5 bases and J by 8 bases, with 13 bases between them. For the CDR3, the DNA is TGTGCCAGCAGTCCCGCCGGGACATATTCACCCCTCCACTTT. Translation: CASSPAGTYSPLHF.

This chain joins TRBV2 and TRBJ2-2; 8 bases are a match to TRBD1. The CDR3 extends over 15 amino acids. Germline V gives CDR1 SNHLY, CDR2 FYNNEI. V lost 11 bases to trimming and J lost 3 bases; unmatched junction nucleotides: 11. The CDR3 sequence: CASRRGTGYTGELFF. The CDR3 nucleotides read TGTGCCTCCCGGAGGGGGACAGGTTACACCGGGGAGCTGTTTTTT.

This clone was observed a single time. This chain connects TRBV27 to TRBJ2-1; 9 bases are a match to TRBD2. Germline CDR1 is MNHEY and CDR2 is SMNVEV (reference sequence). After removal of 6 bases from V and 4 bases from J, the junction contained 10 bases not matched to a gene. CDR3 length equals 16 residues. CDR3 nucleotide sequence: TGTGCCAGCAGCTCCGACCTTAGCGGGGGTTACAATGAGCAGTTCTTC. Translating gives CASSSDLSGGYNEQFF.

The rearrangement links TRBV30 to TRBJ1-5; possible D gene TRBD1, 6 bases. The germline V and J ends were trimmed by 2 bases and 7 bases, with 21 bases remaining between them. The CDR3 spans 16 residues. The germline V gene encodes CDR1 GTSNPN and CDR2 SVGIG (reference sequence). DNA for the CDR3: TGTGCCTGGAGTTCCCAGGGGAGCGGTTCGCGCCAGCCCCAGCATTTT. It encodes CAWSSQGSGSRQPQHF.

CDR3 amino acids: CAWSRGWANTGELFF. In nucleotides, the CDR3 is TGTGCCTGGAGTAGGGGGTGGGCGAACACCGGGGAGCTGTTTTTT. V is TRBV30 and J is TRBJ2-2, with D possibly being TRBD1 (6 bases). V was clipped by 2 bases and J by 0 bases, with 10 bases between them. The length of the CDR3 is 15 residues. Germline loops: CDR1 GTSNPN, CDR2 SVGIG (reference sequence).

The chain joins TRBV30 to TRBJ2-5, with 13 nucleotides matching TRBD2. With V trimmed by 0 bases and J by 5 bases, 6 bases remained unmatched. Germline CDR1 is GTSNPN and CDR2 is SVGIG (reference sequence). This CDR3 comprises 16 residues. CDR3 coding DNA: TGTGCCTGGAGTGTACGACTAGCGGGAGGAAGGGAGACCCAGTACTTC. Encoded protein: CAWSVRLAGGRETQYF.

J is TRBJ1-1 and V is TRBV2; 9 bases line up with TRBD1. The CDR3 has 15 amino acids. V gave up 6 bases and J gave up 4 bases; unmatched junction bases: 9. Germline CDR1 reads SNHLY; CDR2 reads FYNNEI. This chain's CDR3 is CASSSRQGGSTEAFF. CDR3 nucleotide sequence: TGTGCCAGCAGCTCCCGACAGGGGGGGAGCACTGAAGCTTTCTTT.

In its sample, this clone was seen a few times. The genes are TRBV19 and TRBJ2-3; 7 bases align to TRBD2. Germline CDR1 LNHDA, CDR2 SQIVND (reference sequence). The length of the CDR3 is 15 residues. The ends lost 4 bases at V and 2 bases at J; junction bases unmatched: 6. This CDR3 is CASSKPSGLTDTQYF. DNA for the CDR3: TGTGCCAGTAGTAAACCTAGCGGACTCACAGATACGCAGTATTTT.

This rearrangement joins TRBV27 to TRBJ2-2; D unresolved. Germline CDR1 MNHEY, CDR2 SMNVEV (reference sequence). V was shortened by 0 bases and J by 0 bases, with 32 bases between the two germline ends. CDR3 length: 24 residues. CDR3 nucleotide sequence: TGTGCCAGCAGTTTATCTCGACTGGCGAGATTTCTTGGTCCGTTTGGGGCGAACACCGGGGAGCTGTTTTTT. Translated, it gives CASSLSRLARFLGPFGANTGELFF.

Here the CDR3 DNA reads TGTGCCAGCAGTTTATTCCGGGACAGCTCCTACGAGCAGTACTTC. Translation gives CASSLFRDSSYEQYF. This chain uses TRBV6-5 with TRBJ2-5, with 7 bases matching TRBD1. The DNA matches TRBJ2-7 better at its end, which makes the J call doubtful. The CDR3 is 15 residues long. The germline V gene has CDR1 MNHEY and CDR2 SVGAGI.